This T cell receptor beta chain stems from a study of blood T cell repertoires in COVID-19. Study-wide context: Specimens from acute and convalescent COVID-19 originated in the United States, Italy and Spain.

Using immunoSEQ multiplex PCR, the repertoire was profiled, and TCRdb retains in-frame clones only, with some absent. Of a few hundred thousand clones in the sample, 85% to 90% are singletons; the top ten hold around 4.6%. This clone came up a few times. The V gene's germline CDR1 is SQVTM and CDR2 ANQGSEA. Trimming at V came to 6 bases and at J to 7 bases, leaving 5 bases not matched to a gene. The CDR3 sequence is 11 residues long. The sequenced sample was peripheral blood. This chain connects TRBV29-1 to TRBJ1-1, with 7 bases aligning to TRBD1. This clonotype was sampled from a middle-aged woman who had recovered from COVID-19. The CDR3 region is CSVRQGSEAFF. CDR3 bases: TGCAGCGTACGACAGGGAAGTGAAGCTTTCTTT.